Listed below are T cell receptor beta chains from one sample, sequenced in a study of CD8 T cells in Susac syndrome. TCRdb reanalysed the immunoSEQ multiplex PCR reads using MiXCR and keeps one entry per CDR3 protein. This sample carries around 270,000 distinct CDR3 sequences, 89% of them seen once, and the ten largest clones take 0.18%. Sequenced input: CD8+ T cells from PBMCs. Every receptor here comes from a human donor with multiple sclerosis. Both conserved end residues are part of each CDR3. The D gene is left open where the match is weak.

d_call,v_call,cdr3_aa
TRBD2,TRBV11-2,CASSSNFPGLAGPAFTDTQYF
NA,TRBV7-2,CASSPGAGYNEQFF
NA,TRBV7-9,CASSLRVSYGYTF
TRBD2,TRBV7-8,CASSIYLVGGVPSNNEQFF
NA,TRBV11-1,CASSRGQNYGYTF
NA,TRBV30,CAETGGGPGDGYTF
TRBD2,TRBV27,CASNPSGTYTDTQYF
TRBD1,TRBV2,CASSEPGQGIYEQYF
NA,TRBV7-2,CASSPASYEQYF
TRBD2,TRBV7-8,CASSPSTSAIITDTQYF
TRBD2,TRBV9,CASSVTSGGNNEQFF
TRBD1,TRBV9,CASSPLGQGGTEAFF
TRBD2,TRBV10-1,CASSGVAGVLLETQYF
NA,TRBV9,CASSANPSYEQYF
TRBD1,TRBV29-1,CSVGRTGDPYNEQFF
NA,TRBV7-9,CASSLPQHF